This is a list of T cell receptor beta chains from one sample in a study of blood T cells in healthy people across ages. TCRdb fed the 5' RACE reads into MiXCR, producing one record per CDR3 protein. The sample records fewer than 700,000 distinct CDR3 sequences, about 43% being singletons. The sequenced sample consisted of blood. Source of these receptors: a man older than 75 in good health. Both conserved end residues are part of each CDR3. The D gene is left open where the match is weak. Expanded clones are given a class, and other clones once, few, many or no size at all.

D | J | V | size | DNA | CDR3
- | TRBJ2-3 | TRBV27 | - | TGTGCCAGCAGTGTGAGGAGGGTAGATACGCAGTATTTT | CASSVRRVDTQYF
- | TRBJ2-3 | TRBV27 | - | TGTGCCAGCAGTTTAGGTCGGGTTGTGACAGATACGCAGTATTTT | CASSLGRVVTDTQYF
TRBD1 | TRBJ2-7 | TRBV6-1 | - | TGTGCCAGCCCTGGACAGGGGGACGAGCAGTACTTC | CASPGQGDEQYF
TRBD2 | TRBJ2-5 | TRBV6-2/TRBV6-3 | - | TGTGCCAGCAGTTACTCCGGAGTAGCGGGGCTCAATGAGCAGTACTTC | CASSYSGVAGLNEQYF
TRBD2 | TRBJ2-5 | TRBV6-5 | once | TGTGTCAGCAAGCGGGGCCAAGAGACCCAGTACTTC | CVSKRGQETQYF
- | TRBJ2-1 | TRBV6-5 | few | TGTGCCAGCAGTTACGGCGGGATCTCCTACAATGAGCAGTTCTTC | CASSYGGISYNEQFF
TRBD1 | TRBJ1-1 | TRBV2 | - | TGTGCCAGCAGGTTGACAGGGGCGAGCGCTGAAGCTTTCTTT | CASRLTGASAEAFF
- | TRBJ1-2 | TRBV6-2/TRBV6-3 | - | TGTGCCACCCTTGGGACCGGCGGCTACACCTTC | CATLGTGGYTF
TRBD1 | TRBJ1-1 | TRBV7-2 | - | TGTGCCAGCAGCTTCCGACAGGGGTACCAAGGGATGGCTTTCTTT | CASSFRQGYQGMAFF
TRBD1 | TRBJ2-3 | TRBV2 | - | TGTGCCAGCAGAGACCGGACAGGGGTGTGGACAGATACGCAGTATTTT | CASRDRTGVWTDTQYF
TRBD2 | TRBJ2-2 | TRBV5-1 | few | TGCGCCAGCAGCTTACCCGGGACTAGCGGCACCGGGGAGCTGTTTTTT | CASSLPGTSGTGELFF
- | TRBJ2-4 | TRBV6-2/TRBV6-3 | few | TGTGCCAGCAGTCCCCTTGGGGCCCAAGGCGGAAACATTCAGTACTTC | CASSPLGAQGGNIQYF
TRBD1 | TRBJ1-2 | TRBV5-1 | - | TGCGCCAGCAGCTTGGAGGGGGCGCATGGCTACACCTTC | CASSLEGAHGYTF
- | TRBJ2-7 | TRBV19 | - | TGTGCCAGTAGTGATCACCTAAGCTCCTACGAGCAGTACTTC | CASSDHLSSYEQYF
TRBD2 | TRBJ2-1 | TRBV11-2 | - | TGTGCCAGCAGCAACGCCGGGACTAGCGCTTGGGAGCAGTTCTTC | CASSNAGTSAWEQFF
TRBD1 | TRBJ1-1 | TRBV3-1 | - | TGTGCCAGCAGAGTCGACAGGGGGCTCGACACTGAAGCTTTCTTT | CASRVDRGLDTEAFF
TRBD2 | TRBJ2-1 | TRBV7-9 | few | TGTGCCAGCAGCTTCGTCCCGGGACTAGCGGGGATTGAGCAGTTCTTC | CASSFVPGLAGIEQFF
- | TRBJ2-2 | TRBV6-5 | few | TGTGCCAGCAGTTGGAGCCGGGGTCCGAACACCGGGGAGCTGTTTTTT | CASSWSRGPNTGELFF
- | TRBJ2-4 | TRBV27 | - | TGTGCCAGCACCTCTAGACTGGGGCCACCAAACATTCAGTACTTC | CASTSRLGPPNIQYF
TRBD2 | TRBJ2-5 | TRBV24-1 | once | TGTGCCACCACGGGGTCACCGGGACTAGCGGGAGGGTTTGAGCAGTACTTC | CATTGSPGLAGGFEQYF
- | TRBJ2-1 | TRBV7-3 | - | TGTGCCAGCAGGCCCGGCCTCCTGACCGAGCAGTTCTTC | CASRPGLLTEQFF
TRBD1 | TRBJ2-7 | TRBV6-5 | - | TGTGCCAGCAGTTGGATCGGGACAGGTGAAAACGAGCAGTACTTC | CASSWIGTGENEQYF